The count of the clone carrying this T cell receptor (beta chain) is one. These data come from a study of control samples from healthy donors and cancer patients. This CDR3 spans 13 amino acids. The germline gives CDR1 WNHNN, CDR2 SYGVQD (reference sequence). V shed 8 bases and J shed 0 bases, with 10 bases lying between them. The table came from immunoSEQ multiplex PCR; TCRdb's copy has only in-frame clones and leaves some out. Here the sample spans 110,000 to 150,000 clones, under 95% being singletons. The receptor was derived from a man aged 35-49 years in good health. Sequences were obtained from blood. The gene calls are TRBV10-1 and TRBJ1-1; D call uncertain. The CDR3 DNA reads TGCGCCAGCCGCATCGCCTTGAACACTGAAGCTTTCTTT. Translating gives CASRIALNTEAFF.